Listed below are T cell receptor beta chains from one sample, sequenced in a study of cytomegalovirus exposure and HLA in healthy donors. TCRdb's table, derived via immunoSEQ multiplex PCR, lists solely in-frame clones and lacks some. The sample lists about 110,000 clones; about 80% were seen once. Sequences were obtained from PBMCs. All receptors derive from a woman aged 50 to 65 in good health and CMV-seropositive. Each CDR3 is given with its conserved first and last residue. D genes are given only for firm matches. The size of a clone is reported for some rows only, either as once, few or many, or as a class for expanded clones.

J gene: TRBJ1-5
clone size: -
D gene: TRBD1
V gene: TRBV2
CDR3 DNA: TGTGCCAGCAGTGGGACAGGGGGCAATCAGCCCCAGCATTTT
CDR3 protein: CASSGTGGNQPQHF

J gene: TRBJ2-3
clone size: -
D gene: TRBD1
V gene: TRBV2
CDR3 DNA: TGTGCCAGCAGCCCCGAGGGACAGGGGATAGATACGCAGTATTTT
CDR3 protein: CASSPEGQGIDTQYF

J gene: TRBJ2-5
clone size: -
D gene: TRBD2
V gene: TRBV6-5
CDR3 DNA: TGTGCCAGCACCCCATGGGGGGGTGAGGGAGAGACCCAGTACTTC
CDR3 protein: CASTPWGGEGETQYF

J gene: TRBJ2-7
clone size: -
D gene: TRBD2
V gene: TRBV2
CDR3 DNA: TGTGCCAGCCAAGGACTAGCGGACGCCTACGAGCAGTACTTC
CDR3 protein: CASQGLADAYEQYF

J gene: TRBJ2-1
clone size: -
D gene: TRBD2
V gene: TRBV7-9
CDR3 DNA: TGTGCCAGCAGCACCGGGACTAGCGGAAGGTTGGATGAGCAGTTCTTC
CDR3 protein: CASSTGTSGRLDEQFF

J gene: TRBJ1-1
clone size: -
D gene: -
V gene: TRBV6-5
CDR3 DNA: TGTGCCAGCAGCCGGGGACTGTCGAACACTGAAGCTTTCTTT
CDR3 protein: CASSRGLSNTEAFF

J gene: TRBJ2-5
clone size: few
D gene: -
V gene: TRBV4-1
CDR3 DNA: TGCGCCAGCAGCCAAGAACTACGGACGAGGGTGACCCAGTACTTC
CDR3 protein: CASSQELRTRVTQYF

J gene: TRBJ1-1
clone size: -
D gene: -
V gene: TRBV27
CDR3 DNA: TGTGCCAGCAGTCTCCTCAAATTTACGCGGGGGGACACTGAAGCTTTCTTT
CDR3 protein: CASSLLKFTRGDTEAFF

J gene: TRBJ2-1
clone size: -
D gene: TRBD2
V gene: TRBV2
CDR3 DNA: TGTGCCAGCATCGAGGAGCGGGAGGACGGTGAGCAGTTCTTC
CDR3 protein: CASIEEREDGEQFF

J gene: TRBJ1-2
clone size: -
D gene: -
V gene: TRBV18
CDR3 DNA: TGTGCCAGCTCACCACAAGCAGGGGCTGGCTACACCTTC
CDR3 protein: CASSPQAGAGYTF

J gene: TRBJ1-1
clone size: few
D gene: -
V gene: TRBV4-1
CDR3 DNA: TGCGCCAGCAGCCAAAGTGAGGTTTGGATGAACACTGAAGCTTTCTTT
CDR3 protein: CASSQSEVWMNTEAFF

J gene: TRBJ1-1
clone size: -
D gene: TRBD1
V gene: TRBV4-2
CDR3 DNA: TGTGCCAGCAGCCAAACAGGGGGACCTGAAGCTTTCTTT
CDR3 protein: CASSQTGGPEAFF

J gene: TRBJ2-3
clone size: -
D gene: -
V gene: TRBV2
CDR3 DNA: TGTGCCAGCAGTGTATCCACAGATACGCAGTATTTT
CDR3 protein: CASSVSTDTQYF

J gene: TRBJ2-5
clone size: -
D gene: -
V gene: TRBV4-2
CDR3 DNA: TGTGCCAGCAGCCAAGAACTGGACAACATTGGTCAAGAGACCCAGTACTTC
CDR3 protein: CASSQELDNIGQETQYF

J gene: TRBJ2-1
clone size: -
D gene: -
V gene: TRBV15
CDR3 DNA: TGTGCCACCAGCCCGTCGCTAGTTTCCAATGAGCAGTTCTTC
CDR3 protein: CATSPSLVSNEQFF

J gene: TRBJ2-7
clone size: -
D gene: TRBD1
V gene: TRBV11-2
CDR3 DNA: TGTGCCAGCAGCTTAAGGACAGGGACCTACGAGCAGTACTTC
CDR3 protein: CASSLRTGTYEQYF

J gene: TRBJ2-7
clone size: few
D gene: TRBD1
V gene: TRBV6-6
CDR3 DNA: TGTGCCAGCCTGGGTCGGACAGGGGGCATGAACGAGCAGTACTTC
CDR3 protein: CASLGRTGGMNEQYF

J gene: TRBJ1-2
clone size: -
D gene: -
V gene: TRBV1
CDR3 DNA: TGCACCAGCAGCCAAGGTCTCGCGGGGAGAGGAGATGGCTACACCTTC
CDR3 protein: CTSSQGLAGRGDGYTF

J gene: TRBJ1-6
clone size: -
D gene: TRBD1
V gene: TRBV15
CDR3 DNA: TGTGCCACCAGCACCCAGGGACAGGGCGCCCTGGGGTCCTATAATTCACCCCTCCACTTT
CDR3 protein: CATSTQGQGALGSYNSPLHF

J gene: TRBJ2-5
clone size: -
D gene: TRBD1
V gene: TRBV27
CDR3 DNA: TGTGCCAGCAGTTTGGGGTGGGGACAGGGTGAAGAGACCCAGTACTTC
CDR3 protein: CASSLGWGQGEETQYF

J gene: TRBJ2-3
clone size: -
D gene: -
V gene: TRBV6-6
CDR3 DNA: TGTGCCAGCAGTCCCTTCGCGGGGGCCACAGATACGCAGTATTTT
CDR3 protein: CASSPFAGATDTQYF

J gene: TRBJ2-7
clone size: few
D gene: -
V gene: TRBV7-9
CDR3 DNA: TGTTCCAGCAGCTCACTTACAGTGACCTACGAGCAGTACTTC
CDR3 protein: CSSSSLTVTYEQYF

J gene: TRBJ1-2
clone size: -
D gene: -
V gene: TRBV6-5
CDR3 DNA: TGTGCTACCAGCAGCCCCGGGGGGGAAGGATACACCTTC
CDR3 protein: CATSSPGGEGYTF

J gene: TRBJ1-2
clone size: once
D gene: TRBD1
V gene: TRBV7-3
CDR3 DNA: TGTGCCAGCAGCTTAGGCGGGACAGGGAGGACAGAAGGCTACACCTTC
CDR3 protein: CASSLGGTGRTEGYTF

J gene: TRBJ1-2
clone size: -
D gene: TRBD1
V gene: TRBV7-2
CDR3 DNA: TGTGCCAGCAGCAAAAACAGGGGCTTAAACTATGGCTACACCTTC
CDR3 protein: CASSKNRGLNYGYTF

J gene: TRBJ2-2
clone size: -
D gene: -
V gene: TRBV9
CDR3 DNA: TGTGCCAGCAGCCCAGGGGGGCAGGCTTGGGTGACCGGGGAGCTGTTTTTT
CDR3 protein: CASSPGGQAWVTGELFF

J gene: TRBJ2-1
clone size: -
D gene: TRBD1
V gene: TRBV4-3
CDR3 DNA: TGCGCCAGCAGCCAACGACAGGGCTCGCATGAGCAGTTCTTC
CDR3 protein: CASSQRQGSHEQFF

J gene: TRBJ2-7
clone size: -
D gene: -
V gene: TRBV7-9
CDR3 DNA: TGTGCCAGCAGCTCCGGACAGACCCCCTACGAGCAGTACTTC
CDR3 protein: CASSSGQTPYEQYF

J gene: TRBJ2-5
clone size: -
D gene: -
V gene: TRBV5-1
CDR3 DNA: TGCGCCAGCAGCTTGTTAGCCGAGGCTGGCGGGACCCAGTACTTC
CDR3 protein: CASSLLAEAGGTQYF

J gene: TRBJ2-5
clone size: once
D gene: TRBD1
V gene: TRBV7-2
CDR3 DNA: TGTGCCAGCACCAGATCCGGGACAGGGGCAGGGGAGACCCAGTACTTC
CDR3 protein: CASTRSGTGAGETQYF

J gene: TRBJ2-7
clone size: few
D gene: TRBD2
V gene: TRBV11-2
CDR3 DNA: TGTGCCAGCAGCTGGGGACTAGCGGTCTACGAGCAGTACTTC
CDR3 protein: CASSWGLAVYEQYF

J gene: TRBJ1-2
clone size: -
D gene: TRBD1
V gene: TRBV7-2
CDR3 DNA: TGTGCCAGCAGCTTAGTGGGCCGGACAGGGGGCGGCTACACCTTC
CDR3 protein: CASSLVGRTGGGYTF

J gene: TRBJ1-5
clone size: few
D gene: -
V gene: TRBV7-2
CDR3 DNA: TGTGCCAGCAGCTCTAATCAGCCCCAGCATTTT
CDR3 protein: CASSSNQPQHF

J gene: TRBJ2-7
clone size: once
D gene: -
V gene: TRBV19
CDR3 DNA: TGTGCCAGTAGCCCTGGACAGCTCAACTCCTACGAGCAGTACTTC
CDR3 protein: CASSPGQLNSYEQYF

J gene: TRBJ2-1
clone size: -
D gene: TRBD2
V gene: TRBV4-3
CDR3 DNA: TGCGCCAGCAGCCAAGGAGAGCGGGGGACTTACAATGAGCAGTTCTTC
CDR3 protein: CASSQGERGTYNEQFF

J gene: TRBJ2-5
clone size: -
D gene: -
V gene: TRBV5-4
CDR3 DNA: TGTGCCAGCAGCTTGGTGGGGGCTGGGGAGACCCAGTACTTC
CDR3 protein: CASSLVGAGETQYF

J gene: TRBJ2-5
clone size: -
D gene: -
V gene: TRBV11-2
CDR3 DNA: TGTGCCAGCAGCTTAGGGCAGGAAGAGACCCAGTACTTC
CDR3 protein: CASSLGQEETQYF

J gene: TRBJ1-1
clone size: once
D gene: -
V gene: TRBV29-1
CDR3 DNA: TGCAGCGGCTATTCAGGTAACACTGAAGCTTTCTTT
CDR3 protein: CSGYSGNTEAFF

J gene: TRBJ2-3
clone size: -
D gene: -
V gene: TRBV7-9
CDR3 DNA: TGTGCCAGCAGCTTAGTAGGGCTAGCTGCTAGCACAGATACGCAGTATTTT
CDR3 protein: CASSLVGLAASTDTQYF

J gene: TRBJ2-5
clone size: -
D gene: TRBD1
V gene: TRBV5-4
CDR3 DNA: TGTGCCAGCAGCTTCCAGGGGGCGGAGGAGACCCAGTACTTC
CDR3 protein: CASSFQGAEETQYF

J gene: TRBJ2-5
clone size: -
D gene: TRBD2
V gene: TRBV9
CDR3 DNA: TGTGCCAGCAGCCCACCCCGGGAGGGTAAAGAGACCCAGTACTTC
CDR3 protein: CASSPPREGKETQYF

J gene: TRBJ2-1
clone size: -
D gene: TRBD2
V gene: TRBV9
CDR3 DNA: TGTGCCAGCAGCGACCCTCGCGGGGGGCCCCAATACAATGAGCAGTTCTTC
CDR3 protein: CASSDPRGGPQYNEQFF

J gene: TRBJ2-7
clone size: -
D gene: TRBD2
V gene: TRBV7-9
CDR3 DNA: TGTGCCAGCAGCTTAGGGACTAGCGGGAGGGCCGCTCCTACGGAGCAGTACTTC
CDR3 protein: CASSLGTSGRAAPTEQYF

J gene: TRBJ2-2
clone size: -
D gene: TRBD1
V gene: TRBV11-2
CDR3 DNA: TGTGCCAGCAGCGGCACCCAGGGGGCGGCCGGGGAGCTGTTTTTT
CDR3 protein: CASSGTQGAAGELFF

J gene: TRBJ2-7
clone size: few
D gene: -
V gene: TRBV6-6
CDR3 DNA: TGTGCCAGCAGTTTGAGCCCCACCTACGAGCAGTACTTC
CDR3 protein: CASSLSPTYEQYF

J gene: TRBJ1-2
clone size: -
D gene: -
V gene: TRBV2
CDR3 DNA: TGTGCCAGCAGCACTGGGGCAGGGGTGCTCTATGGCTACACCTTC
CDR3 protein: CASSTGAGVLYGYTF